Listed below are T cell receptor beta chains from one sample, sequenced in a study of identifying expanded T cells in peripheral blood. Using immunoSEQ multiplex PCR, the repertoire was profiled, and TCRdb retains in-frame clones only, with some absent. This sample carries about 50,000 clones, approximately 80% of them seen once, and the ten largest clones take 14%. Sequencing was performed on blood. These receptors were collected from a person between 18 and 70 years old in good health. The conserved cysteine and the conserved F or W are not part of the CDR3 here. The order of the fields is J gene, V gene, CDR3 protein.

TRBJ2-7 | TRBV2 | ASSEALSTGYEQY
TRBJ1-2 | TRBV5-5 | ASSLVTEGYGYT
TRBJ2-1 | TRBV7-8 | ASSLWGNEQF
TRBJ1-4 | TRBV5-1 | ASSPSGTGHEKLF
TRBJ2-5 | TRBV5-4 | ASSDTRLAGENQY
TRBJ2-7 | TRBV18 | ASSPERVTYEQY
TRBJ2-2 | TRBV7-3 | ASSFSGNTGELF
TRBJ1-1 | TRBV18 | ASSLHPGGSTEAF
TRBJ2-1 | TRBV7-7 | ASSPSRGRRTANYNEQF
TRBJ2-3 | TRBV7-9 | ASSTRWGGSTDTQY
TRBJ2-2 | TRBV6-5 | ASSRTASGELF
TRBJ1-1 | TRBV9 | ASSPTSNTEAF
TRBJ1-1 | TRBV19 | ASSQQNTEAF
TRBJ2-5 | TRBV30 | AWSGGSQETQY
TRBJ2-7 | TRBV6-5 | ASSVPGLPYEQY
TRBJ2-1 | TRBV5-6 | ASSLVSENEQF
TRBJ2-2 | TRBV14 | ASSRRSGATGELF
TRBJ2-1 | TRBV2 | ASGEGEDYNEQF
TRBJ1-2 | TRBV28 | ASSPPPGTTGYGYT
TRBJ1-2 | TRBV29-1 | SAMNGFNSGYT
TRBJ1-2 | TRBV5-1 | ASSLDIVWGGYT
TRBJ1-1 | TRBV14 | ASSHPGTRTEAF
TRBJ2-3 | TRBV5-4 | ASSLDRKGPY
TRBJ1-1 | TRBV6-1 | ASSEGSYSVTEAF
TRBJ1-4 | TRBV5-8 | ASSLSGVGNEKLF
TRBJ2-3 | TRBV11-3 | ASSLDRQPTDTQY
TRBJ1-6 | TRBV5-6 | ASSNREKNSPLH
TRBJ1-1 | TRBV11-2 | ASSFSADARNTEAF
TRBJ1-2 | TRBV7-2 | ASSPERGPTNYGYT
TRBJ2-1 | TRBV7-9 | ASSLSGLGQGAREQF
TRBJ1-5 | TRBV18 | ASSRVDSYYSNQPQH
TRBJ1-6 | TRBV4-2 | ASSPNLRGTEDSPLH
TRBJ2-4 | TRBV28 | ASSLAGAKNIQY
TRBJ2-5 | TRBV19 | ASSVSGQETQY
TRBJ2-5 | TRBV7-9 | ASIGQGQETQY
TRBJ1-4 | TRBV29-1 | SVHDRGFANEKLF
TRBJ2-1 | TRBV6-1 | ASSNRDREGNEQF
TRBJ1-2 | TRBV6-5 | ASSYSGGGYT
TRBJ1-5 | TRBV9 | ASSVEGADNQPQH
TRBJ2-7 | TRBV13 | ASSLSGGGEQY
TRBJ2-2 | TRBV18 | ASSSSVPPTGELF
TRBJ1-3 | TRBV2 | ASSVDRGTGNTIY
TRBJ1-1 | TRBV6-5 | ASSYWQGGKNTEAF
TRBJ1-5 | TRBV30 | AWAGAGRNQPQH
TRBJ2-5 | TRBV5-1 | ASSLAPSGSGETQY
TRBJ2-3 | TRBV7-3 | ASSLGPGDTQY
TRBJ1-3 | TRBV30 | AWSVMGVSGNTIY